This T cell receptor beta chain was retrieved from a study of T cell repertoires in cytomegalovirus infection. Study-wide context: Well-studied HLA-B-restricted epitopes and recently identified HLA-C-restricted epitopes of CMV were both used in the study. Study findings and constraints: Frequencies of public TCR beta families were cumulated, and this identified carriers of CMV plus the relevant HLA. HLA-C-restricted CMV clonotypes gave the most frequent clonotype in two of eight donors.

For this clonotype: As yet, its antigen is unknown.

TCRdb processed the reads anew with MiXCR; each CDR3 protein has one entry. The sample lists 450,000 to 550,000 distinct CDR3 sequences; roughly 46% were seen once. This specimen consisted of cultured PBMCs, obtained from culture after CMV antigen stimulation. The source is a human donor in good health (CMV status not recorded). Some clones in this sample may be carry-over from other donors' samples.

This CDR3 is CASSWGPDYEQYF. CDR3 DNA: TGTGCCAGCAGTTGGGGGCCCGACTACGAGCAGTACTTC. The rearrangement links TRBV27 to TRBJ2-7, with D maybe TRBD1 (6 bases). Germline CDR1 and CDR2: MNHEY and SMNVEV (reference sequence). CDR3 length: 13 residues. Trimming shortened V by 4 bases and J by 3 bases, and 10 bases separated the two germline ends.